This is a list of T cell receptor beta chains from one sample in a study of T-cell reconstitution after alpha-beta-depleted transplantation in children. TCRdb re-derived calls from the PCR reads in MiXCR, one entry per CDR3 protein. The sample holds over 550,000 distinct CDR3 sequences; more than 9% are singletons and the top ten take around 4%. Source: PBMCs from the stem cell graft donor, taken from the stem cell graft. These receptors were taken from a human donor who donated a stem cell graft to a child with acute myeloid leukemia. The CDR3 runs from the conserved cysteine through the conserved F or W. The order of the fields is J gene, clone size, V gene, D gene, CDR3 DNA, CDR3 protein. A D gene is named only where the DNA matches it firmly. The listing skips clone size in some rows; elsewhere it reads once, few, many or a size class.

>TRBJ2-5|few|TRBV12-3/TRBV12-4|NA
TGTGCCAGCAGTCTTAGCGGGACAGGGAAGACCCAGTACTTC
CASSLSGTGKTQYF
>TRBJ2-3|many|TRBV20-1|TRBD1
TGCAGTGCTAGCTACCGGACAGGGCCCACAGATACGCAGTATTTT
CSASYRTGPTDTQYF
>TRBJ2-2|once|TRBV29-1|NA
TGCAGCCTACGACGGTGCGGGGAGCTGTTTTTT
CSLRRCGELFF
>TRBJ2-3|many|TRBV6-5|TRBD2
TGTGCCAGCAGTTACGGGACTATCACAGATACGCAGTATTTT
CASSYGTITDTQYF
>TRBJ2-3|few|TRBV20-1|NA
TGCAGTGCCACCGGGGACCCTGGGAATACGCAGTATTTT
CSATGDPGNTQYF
>TRBJ2-3|few|TRBV5-1|TRBD1
TGCGCCAGCACGTTCTCAGGGGGCACCACAGATACGCAGTATTTT
CASTFSGGTTDTQYF
>TRBJ2-7|few|TRBV7-6|NA
TGTGCCAGCAGCCCCAGGTATCGGAGTAGCTACGAGCAGTACTTC
CASSPRYRSSYEQYF
>TRBJ1-6|NA|TRBV2|TRBD1
TGTGCCAGCAGTGAAACGGACAGGGAGAATTCACCCCTCCACTTT
CASSETDRENSPLHF
>TRBJ2-3|few|TRBV18|TRBD1
TGTGCCAGCTCACCCGACAGGGACACAGATACGCAGTATTTT
CASSPDRDTDTQYF
>TRBJ1-1|few|TRBV29-1|NA
TGCAGCGTTGAAGGGATTGAAGCTTTCTTT
CSVEGIEAFF
>TRBJ1-1|few|TRBV5-1|NA
TGCGCCAGCAGCCCCCTTACAGGAGGGATGAACACTGAAGCTTTCTTT
CASSPLTGGMNTEAFF
>TRBJ2-3|few|TRBV4-2|NA
TGTGCCAGCAGCCAAGCCCCCGTCCATACGCAGTATTTT
CASSQAPVHTQYF
>TRBJ2-7|many|TRBV12-3/TRBV12-4|TRBD1
TGTGCCAGCAGCTCGGGACAGGGATTTTACGAGCAGTACTTC
CASSSGQGFYEQYF
>TRBJ2-1|many|TRBV6-5|NA
TGTGCCAGCAGTTACGAGGCGGGTGCTGATGAGCAGTTCTTC
CASSYEAGADEQFF
>TRBJ2-3|few|TRBV20-1|NA
TGCAGTGCTAGAGATCTCGGGCTTAGGGGCACAGATACGCAGTATTTT
CSARDLGLRGTDTQYF
>TRBJ2-2|NA|TRBV27|NA
TGTGCCAGCAAAACATTCCTCCGGGGCACCGGGGAGCTGTTTTTT
CASKTFLRGTGELFF
>TRBJ2-1|many|TRBV29-1|NA
TGCAGCGTTCGGAATGGGGATGAGCAGTTCTTC
CSVRNGDEQFF
>TRBJ2-1|few|TRBV19|TRBD1
TGTGCCAGTACCCAGCAGGGGGTCGATGAGCAGTTCTTC
CASTQQGVDEQFF
>TRBJ2-7|few|TRBV18|TRBD2
TGTGCCAGCTCACCAGGACTAGCGGGAGGTCAGGGGACGTACGAGCAGTACTTC
CASSPGLAGGQGTYEQYF
>TRBJ1-2|few|TRBV28|TRBD1
TGTGCCAGCTGGTCTTTGGGAGGGGGCAACTATGGCTACACCTTC
CASWSLGGGNYGYTF
>TRBJ1-2|NA|TRBV12-3/TRBV12-4|NA
TGTGCCAGCAATATGGGGAGCTATGGCTACACCTTC
CASNMGSYGYTF
>TRBJ2-2|many|TRBV29-1|NA
TGCAGCGTTGGCCCTAGGGCGGGTTTCACCGGGGAGCTGTTTTTT
CSVGPRAGFTGELFF
>TRBJ2-1|few|TRBV6-2/TRBV6-3|TRBD1
TGTGCCAGCAGTTACGCCGGGACAAGGGGGCGTGAGCAGTTCTTC
CASSYAGTRGREQFF
>TRBJ2-2|NA|TRBV6-1|TRBD1
TGTGCCAGCAGTGAGATTAGAACCGGACAGGGGGGAGTATCCGGGGAGCTGTTTTTT
CASSEIRTGQGGVSGELFF
>TRBJ1-2|few|TRBV7-9|NA
TGTGCCAGCAGGGCGGGCAGTTCGGTTGGCTACACCTTC
CASRAGSSVGYTF
>TRBJ2-7|many|TRBV7-2|TRBD2
TGTGCCAGCAGCCGTAGCGGGGATGCGGACGAGCAGTACTTC
CASSRSGDADEQYF
>TRBJ2-3|NA|TRBV4-3|TRBD2
TGCGCCAGCAGCCAAGGGCCTAGCGGGAGCACAGATACGCAGTATTTT
CASSQGPSGSTDTQYF
>TRBJ2-7|NA|TRBV19|NA
TGTGCCAGTAGTATTGGACAGGGACTAACCTACGAGCAGTACTTC
CASSIGQGLTYEQYF
>TRBJ2-1|many|TRBV24-1|NA
TGTGCCACCAGTGATTCTAGGACGGGAAACTACAATGAGCAGTTCTTC
CATSDSRTGNYNEQFF
>TRBJ1-1|few|TRBV30|NA
TGTGCCTGGAGCCCCCGGGGATGGGTGAACACTGAAGCTTTCTTT
CAWSPRGWVNTEAFF
>TRBJ2-2|many|TRBV20-1|NA
TGCAGTGCTAGTTGGGTCGTCGCGAACACCGGGGAGCTGTTTTTT
CSASWVVANTGELFF
>TRBJ2-7|NA|TRBV6-2/TRBV6-3|NA
TGTGCCAGCAGTTACCCCGCCCCCCTACGGGTAAAGACCTACGAGCAGTACTTC
CASSYPAPLRVKTYEQYF
>TRBJ1-5|NA|TRBV28|TRBD1
TGTGCCAGCAGTCGGACAGGGAATGCTTATAGCAATCAGCCCCAGCATTTT
CASSRTGNAYSNQPQHF
>TRBJ2-1|NA|TRBV14|NA
TGTGCCAGCAGCCACCTTAGAACCCCGGGGCATGAGCAGTTCTTC
CASSHLRTPGHEQFF
>TRBJ1-2|NA|TRBV5-1|NA
TGCGCCAGCAGCTTGGAAAACCTCCCAGCTAACTATGGCTACACCTTC
CASSLENLPANYGYTF
>TRBJ1-6|few|TRBV7-2|NA
TGTGCCAGCAGCCTTTCAGGGTTTGCAGCCCTCCACTTT
CASSLSGFAALHF
>TRBJ2-6|few|TRBV12-3/TRBV12-4|TRBD1
TGTGCCAGCAGCCGGACAGGGGTCGGGGCCAACGTCCTGACTTTC
CASSRTGVGANVLTF
>TRBJ1-5|few|TRBV12-3/TRBV12-4|NA
TGTGCCATCTGTTTAGTGGTAGGGGCCCGTTATAGCAATCAGCCCCAGCATTTT
CAICLVVGARYSNQPQHF
>TRBJ2-1|many|TRBV12-3/TRBV12-4|NA
TGTGCCAGCACCTCCGGGAAGGGGGTCTCCTACAATGAGCAGTTCTTC
CASTSGKGVSYNEQFF
>TRBJ2-2|NA|TRBV4-2|NA
TGTGCCAGCAGCCAAGAGAGGCAGGTAGCCGGGGAGCTGTTTTTT
CASSQERQVAGELFF
>TRBJ1-4|few|TRBV20-1|NA
TGCAGTGCTAGAGATGGACGACTAGACGTCCGTGATGGGCTGTTTTTT
CSARDGRLDVRDGLFF
>TRBJ2-7|NA|TRBV20-1|TRBD2
TGCAGTGCTAGATCCCCGAGTAGCGGGAGGGCCTGGGATTACGAGCAGTACTTC
CSARSPSSGRAWDYEQYF
>TRBJ2-1|few|TRBV7-9|TRBD1
TGTGCCAGCAGCTTGGGACAGATAAATGAGCAGTTCTTC
CASSLGQINEQFF
>TRBJ2-1|many|TRBV29-1|NA
TGCAGCGTAGGTGGGAGACTGTCCTACAATGAGCAGTTCTTC
CSVGGRLSYNEQFF
>TRBJ1-5|few|TRBV20-1|NA
TGCAGTGCTAGTCCCCTAAATAGCAATCAGCCCCAGCATTTT
CSASPLNSNQPQHF
>TRBJ2-4|few|TRBV12-3/TRBV12-4|TRBD1
TGTGCCAGCAGTTCAGGGGGACAGCCGCACATTCAGTACTTC
CASSSGGQPHIQYF
>TRBJ2-7|few|TRBV24-1|TRBD2
TGTGCCACCAGTGCGCTAGCGGGAGGGGGCTACGAGCAGTACTTC
CATSALAGGGYEQYF
>TRBJ2-6|NA|TRBV3-1|NA
TGTGCCAGCAGCCAAGATCAGGGAGGATGGGCTGGGGCCAACGTCCTGACTTTC
CASSQDQGGWAGANVLTF
>TRBJ2-3|NA|TRBV29-1|TRBD1
TGCAGCGTCACGGGACAGGGAGATACGCAGTATTTT
CSVTGQGDTQYF
>TRBJ2-5|NA|TRBV3-1|NA
TGTGCCAGCAGCCAAGGTACTCAGCGGGAGACCCAGTACTTC
CASSQGTQRETQYF
>TRBJ1-4|many|TRBV7-2|NA
TGTGCCAGCAGCTTTGGGACGACTGCAACTAATGAAAAACTGTTTTTT
CASSFGTTATNEKLFF
>TRBJ2-5|many|TRBV6-2/TRBV6-3|NA
TGTGCCAGCAGTTACGGCGGCATCCAAGAGACCCAGTACTTC
CASSYGGIQETQYF
>TRBJ2-7|NA|TRBV5-1|TRBD2
TGCGCCAGCAGCCCCAAACTAGCGGGCAGCCCCTACGAGCAGTACTTC
CASSPKLAGSPYEQYF
>TRBJ2-7|NA|TRBV7-9|TRBD1
TGTGCCAGCAGTTTCGGGACAGGGGTCTTGGAGCAGTACTTC
CASSFGTGVLEQYF
>TRBJ2-3|NA|TRBV29-1|NA
TGCAGCGTGATGGGGGTAGGCGGCCGTAGCACAGATACGCAGTATTTT
CSVMGVGGRSTDTQYF
>TRBJ2-5|few|TRBV6-9|NA
TGTGCCAGCCCCAAACCCGCGACTGGAGAGACCCAGTACTTC
CASPKPATGETQYF